These T cell receptor beta chains were read from a single sample in a study of cytomegalovirus exposure and HLA in healthy donors. The method was immunoSEQ multiplex PCR; TCRdb's version includes in-frame clones alone and lacks a portion of them. The profile shows 150,000 to 200,000 clones, less than 90% of them singletons. The sequenced sample consisted of PBMCs. The receptors derive from a girl under 18 in good health and CMV-seropositive. The CDR3 runs from the conserved cysteine through the conserved F or W. The D gene is left open where the match is weak. The size entry is marked missing in some rows and otherwise reads once, few, many or a size class.

abundance	len	v_gene	d_gene	j_gene	CDR3aa	CDR3nt
NA	12	TRBV5-1	NA	TRBJ1-2	CASSSTGGGYTF	TGCGCCAGCAGCTCGACGGGTGGAGGCTACACCTTC
NA	15	TRBV5-4	NA	TRBJ2-7	CASSPGLGSSYEQYF	TGTGCCAGCAGCCCGGGACTGGGGAGCTCCTACGAGCAGTACTTC
once	12	TRBV27	TRBD1	TRBJ1-2	CASRGGRLLYTF	TGTGCCAGCCGAGGGGGCAGGCTATTATACACCTTC
NA	13	TRBV30	TRBD1	TRBJ1-2	CAWSVLTGLGYTF	TGTGCCTGGAGTGTTTTGACAGGGCTTGGCTACACCTTC
few	16	TRBV7-3	NA	TRBJ2-3	CASSQSPFAHTDTQYF	TGTGCCAGCAGCCAAAGTCCTTTCGCACACACAGATACGCAGTATTTT
NA	16	TRBV9	TRBD2	TRBJ2-3	CASSGRGSGAADTQYF	TGTGCCAGCAGCGGTCGGGGTAGCGGGGCCGCGGATACGCAGTATTTT
NA	13	TRBV6-5	NA	TRBJ2-7	CASSYRESYEQYF	TGTGCCAGCAGTTACCGGGAGAGCTACGAGCAGTACTTC
NA	12	TRBV7-6	TRBD1	TRBJ1-1	CASSSRTGEAFF	TGTGCCAGCAGCTCCCGGACAGGAGAAGCTTTCTTT
NA	14	TRBV18	TRBD1	TRBJ1-2	CASSPDRANYGYTF	TGTGCCAGCTCTCCTGACAGGGCGAACTATGGCTACACCTTC
NA	16	TRBV5-1	TRBD1	TRBJ1-1	CASSLGDRRLNTEAFF	TGCGCCAGCAGCTTGGGGGACAGGAGGCTGAACACTGAAGCTTTCTTT
NA	16	TRBV5-6	NA	TRBJ2-3	CASSLPETRMMDTQYF	TGTGCCAGCAGCCTACCGGAGACTAGAATGATGGATACGCAGTATTTT
NA	16	TRBV5-1	TRBD2	TRBJ2-1	CASSPPILAEGNEQFF	TGCGCCAGCAGCCCCCCGATTCTAGCGGAGGGCAATGAGCAGTTCTTC
NA	14	TRBV25-1	TRBD1	TRBJ1-1	CATRDRGLNTEAFF	TGTGCCACGAGGGACAGGGGACTGAACACTGAAGCTTTCTTT
NA	12	TRBV14	NA	TRBJ2-7	CASSQSFYEQYF	TGTGCCAGCAGTCAATCGTTCTACGAGCAGTACTTC
NA	14	TRBV5-1	NA	TRBJ1-1	CASSPVQGNTEAFF	TGCGCCAGCAGCCCCGTACAGGGAAACACTGAAGCTTTCTTT
NA	15	TRBV6-1	NA	TRBJ1-5	CASSEASGTDQPQHF	TGTGCCAGCAGTGAAGCATCAGGAACAGATCAGCCCCAGCATTTT
NA	12	TRBV7-9	NA	TRBJ2-1	CASSLVSNEQFF	TGTGCCAGCAGCTTAGTATCCAATGAGCAGTTCTTC
once	14	TRBV29-1	TRBD1	TRBJ2-3	CSVDGTGFDDTQYF	TGCAGCGTTGACGGGACAGGGTTTGATGATACGCAGTATTTT
NA	16	TRBV7-2	TRBD1	TRBJ1-2	CASSSTFYDRGYGYTF	TGTGCCAGCAGCTCAACTTTCTACGACAGGGGGTATGGCTACACCTTC
NA	13	TRBV10-3	NA	TRBJ1-2	CAISEQVNYGYTF	TGTGCCATCAGTGAACAAGTGAACTATGGCTACACCTTC
once	13	TRBV6-4	NA	TRBJ1-5	CASSVWGGQPQHF	TGTGCCAGCAGTGTCTGGGGAGGTCAGCCCCAGCATTTT
NA	14	TRBV10-2	TRBD2	TRBJ2-7	CASSGRLTSYEQYF	TGCGCCAGCAGCGGGAGGCTGACCTCCTACGAGCAGTACTTC
NA	15	TRBV6-5	TRBD2	TRBJ2-1	CASSFTGLAGDEQFF	TGTGCCAGCAGTTTTACCGGACTAGCGGGAGATGAGCAGTTCTTC
NA	15	TRBV5-8	NA	TRBJ1-5	CASSLAGVSNQPQHF	TGTGCCAGCAGCTTGGCGGGGGTGAGCAATCAGCCCCAGCATTTT
NA	14	TRBV5-4	NA	TRBJ2-7	CASSSTGRYYEQYF	TGTGCCAGCAGCTCAACCGGGAGATACTACGAGCAGTACTTC
NA	14	TRBV19	NA	TRBJ2-7	CASSTYGKPYEQYF	TGTGCCAGTAGTACTTACGGGAAGCCCTACGAGCAGTACTTC
NA	14	TRBV7-9	TRBD2	TRBJ2-7	CASSLTSGRHEQYF	TGTGCCAGCAGCTTAACTAGCGGGAGGCACGAGCAGTACTTC
NA	19	TRBV10-1	NA	TRBJ2-3	CASSESSRRLGVGLDTQYF	TGCGCCAGCAGTGAGTCGAGTAGACGGTTAGGGGTTGGTTTGGATACGCAGTATTTT
once	14	TRBV30	NA	TRBJ2-3	CVWSSGFGTDTQYF	TGTGTCTGGAGTTCAGGGTTTGGCACAGATACGCAGTATTTT
NA	16	TRBV19	TRBD1	TRBJ2-7	CASSRGRTGATYEQYF	TGTGCCAGTAGTAGAGGCCGGACAGGGGCAACCTACGAGCAGTACTTC
few	15	TRBV5-1	TRBD1	TRBJ2-5	CASSRRQGAKETQYF	TGCGCCAGCAGCAGACGACAGGGGGCGAAGGAGACCCAGTACTTC
few	13	TRBV29-1	TRBD1	TRBJ1-2	CSVDGTAVYGYTF	TGCAGCGTTGATGGGACAGCAGTCTATGGCTACACCTTC
NA	12	TRBV27	NA	TRBJ2-7	CASKTGYYEQYF	TGTGCCAGCAAAACAGGGTACTACGAGCAGTACTTC
NA	16	TRBV11-2	TRBD2	TRBJ2-3	CASSLTSGRLPDTQYF	TGTGCCAGCAGCTTAACAAGCGGGAGACTGCCGGATACGCAGTATTTT
NA	15	TRBV28	TRBD2	TRBJ2-1	CASRLAGLGYNEQFF	TGTGCCAGCAGACTAGCGGGGTTGGGATACAATGAGCAGTTCTTC
NA	15	TRBV19	NA	TRBJ1-5	CASRATLYSNQPQHF	TGTGCCTCCCGTGCAACCCTCTATAGCAATCAGCCCCAGCATTTT
NA	11	TRBV7-9	NA	TRBJ1-1	CASSDGLRAFF	TGTGCCAGCAGCGACGGGTTGCGGGCTTTCTTT
NA	16	TRBV7-9	TRBD1	TRBJ1-6	CASSGNRGLYNSPLHF	TGTGCCAGCAGCGGAAACAGGGGCCTCTATAATTCACCCCTCCACTTT
NA	18	TRBV5-8	TRBD2	TRBJ2-5	CASSPGTSGSLILETQYF	TGTGCCAGCAGCCCCGGGACTAGCGGGAGTTTGATTTTAGAGACCCAGTACTTC
NA	15	TRBV6-1	TRBD1	TRBJ2-5	CASIRRDRGTETQYF	TGTGCCAGCATACGGAGGGACAGGGGGACGGAGACCCAGTACTTC
NA	14	TRBV7-9	NA	TRBJ1-2	CASSLGGSDYGYTF	TGTGCCAGCAGCTTAGGAGGGTCAGACTATGGCTACACCTTC
NA	15	TRBV28	TRBD1	TRBJ2-7	CASSHSGTGAYEQYF	TGTGCCAGCTCTCACAGCGGGACAGGGGCCTACGAGCAGTACTTC
NA	13	TRBV29-1	TRBD2	TRBJ2-2	CSVSAGGTGELFF	TGCAGCGTTTCAGCGGGAGGAACCGGGGAGCTGTTTTTT
NA	16	TRBV19	TRBD1	TRBJ1-5	CASSMFPGGGNQPQHF	TGTGCCAGTAGTATGTTCCCAGGGGGCGGCAATCAGCCCCAGCATTTT
NA	16	TRBV15	TRBD1	TRBJ2-7	CATSARQGSSSYEQYF	TGTGCCACCAGCGCTCGACAGGGATCCAGCTCCTACGAGCAGTACTTC
NA	14	TRBV9	TRBD2	TRBJ2-7	CASSVEGTSGPQYF	TGTGCCAGCAGCGTAGAAGGGACTAGCGGGCCCCAGTACTTC
NA	16	TRBV5-1	TRBD1	TRBJ1-2	CASSSTTGGEYYGYTF	TGCGCCAGCAGCTCTACTACAGGGGGCGAGTACTATGGCTACACCTTC
NA	15	TRBV5-1	TRBD1	TRBJ1-2	CASSLDPGQRYGYTF	TGCGCCAGCAGCTTGGATCCGGGACAGAGATATGGCTACACCTTC
NA	16	TRBV5-6	NA	TRBJ2-5	CASSLKVGGRQETQYF	TGTGCCAGCAGCTTGAAAGTCGGGGGAAGGCAAGAGACCCAGTACTTC
NA	13	TRBV7-2	NA	TRBJ2-5	CASSFSGQETQYF	TGTGCCAGCAGCTTCTCAGGTCAAGAGACCCAGTACTTC